The sequence of this T cell receptor beta chain was determined in a study of T cell responses to AZD1222 COVID-19 vaccine. The CDR3 is 13 amino acids. V dropped 0 bases and J dropped 3 bases, with 5 bases sitting between them. Germline loops: CDR1 SGHRS, CDR2 YFSETQ. TCRdb keeps only in-frame clones here, not all; method: immunoSEQ multiplex PCR. This sample has 55,000 to 75,000 clones; about 90% occur once, and the top ten carry roughly 8.3%. This clone was observed once. The target antigen is unknown. Regarding the study as a whole: Dominant CD4 TCR responses targeted spike regions 160-218 and 743-854. Reportedly, close to half of spike-specific TCRs are directed against unmutated variant regions. Seropositive at baseline were only a handful of AZD1222 recipients.

The chain has TRBV5-1 and TRBJ2-3; D is uncertain. The TCR originated in an adult in good health. This specimen consisted of peripheral blood, obtained on day 0 of AZD1222 vaccination. CDR3 nucleotides: TGCGCCAGCAGCTTGGCGGGTACAGATACGCAGTATTTT. This sequence encodes CASSLAGTDTQYF. Complete variable domain (other parts from reference TRBV5-1 and TRBJ2-3): KAGVTQTPRYLIKTRGQQVTLSCSPISGHRSVSWYQQTPGQGLQFLFEYFSETQRNKGNFPGRFSGRQFSNSRSEMNVSTLELGDSALYLCASSLAGTDTQYFGPGTRLTVL.